The 25 T cell receptor beta chains below were found in one sample sequenced in a study of blood T cell repertoires in COVID-19. The protocol was immunoSEQ multiplex PCR, while the TCRdb copy is restricted to in-frame clones and leaves out a portion. The sample has some 490,000 clones; 70% to 90% are singletons. The sequenced material came from peripheral blood. These receptors originate from a human donor in a cohort sampled during active COVID-19.

The chain combines TRBV4-1 with TRBJ1-2; 10 bases align to TRBD1. The V gene end was trimmed by 4 bases and the J gene end by 8 bases; junction bases not matched to a gene: 7. This CDR3 spans 14 amino acids. Germline V gene lookup returns CDR1 MGHRA and CDR2 YSYEKL. CDR3 nucleotides: TGCGCCAGCAGCCGGCCGGGACAGGGGAGCGGCTACACCTTC. The encoded protein is CASSRPGQGSGYTF.

The CDR3 protein is CASSLRGLVTEAFF. CDR3 sequence (DNA): TGTGCCAGCAGTTTACGGGGACTGGTCACTGAAGCTTTCTTT. This chain connects TRBV27 to TRBJ1-1, with D possibly matching TRBD1 (5 bases). The ends were cut back, 2 bases at V and 4 bases at J, with 11 bases in the middle. Germline CDR1 and CDR2: MNHEY and SMNVEV (reference sequence). This CDR3 has 14 amino acids.

The chain couples TRBV30 to TRBJ2-1, with 10 positions matching TRBD2. CDR3 size: 13 residues. V shed 8 bases, J shed 7 bases, and the junction held 8 bases outside the gene matches. Germline lookup yields CDR1 GTSNPN and CDR2 SVGIG (reference sequence). This chain's CDR3 is CAGKREGWNEQFF. CDR3 bases: TGTGCCGGAAAGCGGGAGGGGTGGAATGAGCAGTTCTTC.

The chain is built from TRBV3-1 (or the pseudogene TRBV3-2) and TRBJ2-5; 11 nucleotides align to TRBD2. Germline CDR1 and CDR2: LGHDT and YNNKEL (reference sequence). The CDR3 is 14 amino acids. Germline trimming cut 4 bases from V and 5 bases from J; bases unmatched to any gene: 3. The chain's CDR3 is CASSPRTSGETQYF. As DNA, the CDR3 is TGTGCCAGCAGCCCCCGGACTAGCGGGGAGACCCAGTACTTC.

The chain combines TRBV6-1 with TRBJ2-6; no firm D call. The CDR3 sequence is 16 residues long. Germline V gives CDR1 MNHNS, CDR2 SASEGT. The V and J ends lost 3 bases and 0 bases respectively, with 9 bases between them. This chain's CDR3 is CASSEAYYSGANVLTF. The DNA for the CDR3 is TGTGCCAGCAGTGAGGCCTACTACTCTGGGGCCAACGTCCTGACTTTC.

The gene calls are TRBV11-2 and TRBJ2-3; TRBD1 is a possible D gene (5 bases). Germline lookup yields CDR1 SGHAT and CDR2 FQNNGV. This CDR3 spans 15 amino acids. The V end lost 1 base, the J end lost 5 bases, and 13 bases lay between the germline ends. The CDR3 coding sequence is TGTGCCAGCAGCTTAGTTTACAGGTCCGGAGATACGCAGTATTTT. Protein sequence: CASSLVYRSGDTQYF.

This chain links TRBV30 with TRBJ1-3, with 7 bases lining up with TRBD1. The V segment lost 4 bases and the J segment 0 bases; nucleotides outside the gene matches: 3. The germline CDR1 and CDR2 sequences are GTSNPN and SVGIG (reference sequence). The CDR3 contains 14 residues. CDR3 bases: TGTGCCTGGAACAGGGGACTCTCTGGAAACACCATATATTTT. Translating it yields CAWNRGLSGNTIYF.

The rearrangement links TRBV6-5 to TRBJ1-5; unclear D gene. Germline V lookup: CDR1 MNHEY, CDR2 SVGAGI. The CDR3 has 14 residues. V shed 6 bases and J shed 1 base, with 10 bases lying between them. CDR3 nucleotides: TGTGCCAGCAGCAGGACTCAAAGCAATCAGCCCCAGCATTTT. It yields the protein CASSRTQSNQPQHF.

The chain employs TRBV24-1 and TRBJ2-5; D is perhaps TRBD1 (6 bases). The CDR3 extends over 15 amino acids. V lost 9 bases and J lost 5, with 21 bases in between. In germline, CDR1 is KGHDR, CDR2 SFDVKD. The CDR3 reads CATGKHTGLGETQYF. In DNA form, the CDR3 reads TGTGCCACCGGAAAACATACAGGGTTAGGGGAGACCCAGTACTTC.

About this clone itself: Other DNA sequences of this sample code for an identical CDR3. The gene calls are TRBV19 and TRBJ2-3; possibly TRBD1 for D (5 bases). V was cut by 5 bases and J by 1 base, with 7 bases left in between. Germline V lookup: CDR1 LNHDA, CDR2 SQIVND (reference sequence). The CDR3 covers 13 residues. CDR3 sequence reads: CASSQGRTDTQYF. The CDR3 nucleotides are TGTGCCAGTAGTCAGGGTCGCACAGATACGCAGTATTTT.

The chain has TRBV9 and TRBJ1-2, with D maybe TRBD1 (5 bases). This CDR3 is 15 amino acids long. Germline V CDR1 and CDR2: SGDLS, YYNGEE. V dropped 0 bases and J dropped 8 bases, with 17 bases sitting between them. CDR3 DNA: TGTGCCAGCAGCGTAGGTGATGTGGGGCGGCGGGGCTACACCTTC. Its translation: CASSVGDVGRRGYTF.

This chain links TRBV27 with TRBJ2-1; D possibly corresponds to TRBD1 (5 bases). Germline V lookup: CDR1 MNHEY, CDR2 SMNVEV (reference sequence). This CDR3 comprises 13 residues. Between the trimmed V and J ends, which lost 8 bases and 6 bases, there was a span of 14 bases. CDR3 DNA sequence: TGTGCCAGCGGGGCAGGTCCCGTCAATGAGCAGTTCTTC. Translated, it gives CASGAGPVNEQFF.

J is TRBJ2-7 and V is TRBV3-1 (or the pseudogene TRBV3-2); weak D call: TRBD1 (6 bases). This CDR3 is built from 14 residues. V was shortened by 7 bases and J by 6 bases, with 19 bases between the two germline ends. The germline CDR1 and CDR2 sequences are LGHDT and YNNKEL (reference sequence). CDR3 amino acids: CASTKGTGHSEQYF. The CDR3 region has the DNA TGTGCCAGCACCAAAGGAACAGGGCACTCCGAGCAGTACTTC.

The genes are TRBV3-1 (or the pseudogene TRBV3-2) and TRBJ2-1; 16 bases line up with TRBD2. Trimming removed 1 base from V and 9 bases from J; junction bases left unmatched: 9. The CDR3 runs 18 residues. CDR1 and CDR2 from the germline V gene are LGHDT and YNNKEL (reference sequence). CDR3 DNA: TGTGCCAGCAGCCAAGGGGGCCCGGGACTAGCGGGAGGGGTTGAGCAGTTCTTC. Translation gives CASSQGGPGLAGGVEQFF.

The chain employs TRBV28 and TRBJ1-2; maybe TRBD1 (6 bases). Germline V CDR1 and CDR2: MDHEN, SYDVKM. This CDR3 spans 12 amino acids. Trimming removed 6 bases from V and 7 bases from J, with 12 bases in between. The CDR3 loop is CASRLTGIGYTF. CDR3 sequence (DNA): TGTGCCAGCAGGTTGACAGGAATTGGCTACACCTTC.

V is TRBV27 and J is TRBJ2-1; D unclear. V shed 6 bases and J shed 2 bases, with 8 bases lying between them. Germline CDR1 MNHEY, CDR2 SMNVEV (reference sequence). The CDR3 has 13 residues. The CDR3: CASSGIAYNEQFF. CDR3 nucleotides: TGTGCCAGCAGCGGTATAGCCTACAATGAGCAGTTCTTC.

V usage is TRBV5-3 and J usage is TRBJ1-4; D may be TRBD1 (5 bases). TRBV5-3 is an ORF for which the function is uncertain. This CDR3 contains 16 residues. V was shortened by 2 bases and J by 8 bases, with 19 bases between the two germline ends. The CDR3 nucleotides read TGTGCCAGAAGCTTCTCGAAAGGGGTTCGCGACGAAAAACTGTTTTTT. Protein sequence: CARSFSKGVRDEKLFF.

The chain employs TRBV19 and TRBJ1-5; D uncertain. The CDR3 has 13 residues. V was trimmed by 7 bases and J by 2 bases, leaving 9 bases between them. Germline V CDR1 and CDR2: LNHDA, SQIVND (reference sequence). CDR3 loop: CASTAGGNQPQHF. CDR3 DNA: TGTGCCAGTACCGCTGGAGGCAATCAGCCCCAGCATTTT.

This clone was seen a single time. The chain combines TRBV5-1 with TRBJ2-3, with a tentative D call TRBD2 (7 bases). The germline V gene encodes CDR1 SGHRS and CDR2 YFSETQ. V lost 2 bases and J lost 0, with 19 bases in between. This CDR3 has 18 amino acids. CDR3 sequence (DNA): TGCGCCAGCAGCTTAGGACTAGGGGGTTCCTCTAGCACAGATACGCAGTATTTT. This encodes CASSLGLGGSSSTDTQYF.

The chain couples TRBV30 to TRBJ1-2; D possibly corresponds to TRBD1 (5 bases). Between the trimmed V and J ends, which lost 5 bases and 3 bases, there was a span of 10 bases. The CDR3 is 12 amino acids. The germline gives CDR1 GTSNPN, CDR2 SVGIG (reference sequence). CDR3 residues: CAWDSTYYGYTF. CDR3 DNA sequence: TGTGCCTGGGACAGTACATACTATGGCTACACCTTC.

The chain has TRBV30 and TRBJ1-6; D gene unclear. The CDR3 loop spans 14 amino acids. Germline-derived CDR1 and CDR2 are GTSNPN and SVGIG (reference sequence). Deletions cut 1 base from V and 5 bases from J, with 9 bases between. For the CDR3, the DNA is TGTGCCTGGAGTGGAGGGAACGATAATTCACCCCTCCACTTT. It codes for CAWSGGNDNSPLHF.

The chain has TRBV28 and TRBJ2-7; perhaps TRBD2 as D (5 bases). The V gene lost 3 bases and the J gene lost 5 bases, with 11 bases spanning the gap. The CDR3 has 13 residues. Per germline, CDR1 MDHEN and CDR2 SYDVKM. The CDR3 sequence is CASSLRWEHEQYF. The CDR3 coding sequence is TGTGCCAGCAGTTTGCGGTGGGAGCACGAGCAGTACTTC.

This clone was recorded only once. This chain connects TRBV30 to TRBJ1-1; D gene uncertain. V lost 0 bases, J lost 3 bases, and 14 bases lay in between. This CDR3 contains 15 residues. Looked up from germline, CDR1 is GTSNPN and CDR2 is SVGIG (reference sequence). The CDR3 protein is CAWSVGLVWDTEAFF. CDR3 nucleotide sequence: TGTGCCTGGAGTGTTGGGCTCGTTTGGGACACTGAAGCTTTCTTT. Based on the CDR3 plus reference TRBV30 and TRBJ1-1, the full variable domain is SQTIHQWPATLVQPVGSPLSLECTVEGTSNPNLYWYRQAAGRGLQLLFYSVGIGQISSEVPQNLSASRPQDRQFILSSKKLLLSDSGFYLCAWSVGLVWDTEAFFGQGTRLTVV.

The V gene is TRBV10-3, the J gene TRBJ2-7; D is ambiguous. Trimming pared 8 bases from V and 6 bases from J, leaving 14 bases between. This CDR3 contains 12 residues. Looked up from germline, CDR1 is ENHRY and CDR2 is SYGVKD. This chain's CDR3 is CAIHSYPGEQYF. CDR3 DNA: TGTGCCATCCACTCATATCCCGGCGAGCAGTACTTC.

This chain uses TRBV7-9 with TRBJ2-7; no reliable D call. The germline V and J ends were trimmed by 5 bases and 5 bases, with 16 bases remaining between them. CDR1 is SEHNR, CDR2 FQNEAQ, per germline (reference sequence). The CDR3 extends over 14 amino acids. The CDR3 region has the DNA TGTGCCAGCAGCCCGAGCCAAAACCGGGACGAGCAGTACTTC. As protein: CASSPSQNRDEQYF.